This TCR beta chain appears in the sequencing data of a study of blood T cell repertoires in COVID-19. Study background: The study drew acute and convalescent COVID-19 samples from the United States, Italy and Spain.

Trimming cost V 5 bases and J 3 bases, with 12 bases left between them. Per the germline V gene, CDR1 is KGHDR and CDR2 is SFDVKD. This CDR3 has 14 amino acids. In the source study's methods: It was from reference gene primer amplification that nucleated cell counts were estimated. Sequencing was performed with immunoSEQ multiplex PCR; in TCRdb, only in-frame clones are kept and a portion is missing. The V and J calls and clone size are taken from that table; D and trimming were inferred from the DNA. This sample has about 670,000 clones, with 80% to 90% found just once. Sequencing was done on a sample of peripheral blood. This chain links TRBV24-1 with TRBJ1-2; D is unresolved. The TCR originated in a young woman with acute or convalescent COVID-19. CDR3 region: CATSGREKDYGYTF. CDR3 nucleotide sequence: TGTGCCACCAGTGGGCGGGAGAAGGACTATGGCTACACCTTC.